A single sample is the source of the 2 T cell receptor beta chains below, sequenced in a study of Graves' ophthalmopathy and Graves' hyperthyroidism. RNA transcripts were the source from which TCR beta CDR3 regions were amplified. Amplification began with first-round RT-PCR using HTBI primers, then second-round multiplex PCR was performed. Each CDR3 protein is one row after TCRdb ran MiXCR on the multiplex PCR reads. The data hold around 590,000 distinct CDR3 sequences, with roughly 39% observed a single time. Input material: peripheral blood or thyroid tissue (not recorded which). Every receptor here comes from an adult man with Graves' hyperthyroidism.

The chain is built from TRBV11-2 and TRBJ1-1, with a possible D match to TRBD1 (6 bases). Germline assignment: CDR1 SGHAT and CDR2 FQNNGV. The CDR3 has 16 amino acids. V was trimmed by 0 bases and J by 3 bases, leaving 14 bases between them. DNA of the CDR3: TGTGCCAGCAGCTTAGAACGCCGGGCAGGGGACACTGAAGCTTTCTTT. Translating it yields CASSLERRAGDTEAFF. Combining the CDR3 with reference TRBV11-2 and TRBJ1-1 gives the whole variable domain EAGVAQSPRYKIIEKRQSVAFWCNPISGHATLYWYQQILGQGPKLLIQFQNNGVVDDSQLPKDRFSAERLKGVDSTLKIQPAKLEDSAVYLCASSLERRAGDTEAFFGQGTRLTVV.

This clonotype appeared a few times. For the CDR3, the DNA is TGTGCCAGCAGCCCTCCAGGGACTAGCGCCAATGAGCAGTTCTTC. This gives the protein CASSPPGTSANEQFF. The chain recombines TRBV7-3 with TRBJ2-7, with 10 bases fitting TRBD2. The J call may be faulty, since TRBJ2-1 better matches the DNA end. The CDR3 spans 15 residues. The germline V gene encodes CDR1 SGHTA and CDR2 FQGTGA.